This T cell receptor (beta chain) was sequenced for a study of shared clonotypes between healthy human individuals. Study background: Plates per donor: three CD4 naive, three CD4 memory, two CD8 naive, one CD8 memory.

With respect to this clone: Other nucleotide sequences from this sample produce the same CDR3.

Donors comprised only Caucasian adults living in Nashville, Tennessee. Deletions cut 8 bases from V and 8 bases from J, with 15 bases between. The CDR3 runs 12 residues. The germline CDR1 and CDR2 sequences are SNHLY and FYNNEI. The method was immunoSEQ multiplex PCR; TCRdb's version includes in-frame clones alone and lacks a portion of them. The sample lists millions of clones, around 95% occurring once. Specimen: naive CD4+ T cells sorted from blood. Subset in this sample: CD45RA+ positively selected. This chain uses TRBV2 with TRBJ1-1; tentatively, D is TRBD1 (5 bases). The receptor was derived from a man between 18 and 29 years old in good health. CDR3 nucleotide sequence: TGTGCCAGCGCCCGGGACGGGCCAGAAGCTTTCTTT. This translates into CASARDGPEAFF.